This passage covers 30 T cell receptor beta chains from one sample sequenced in a study of cytomegalovirus exposure and HLA in healthy donors. The assay was immunoSEQ multiplex PCR, and TCRdb's table has in-frame clones only and misses some. The repertoire holds roughly 310,000 clones, with around 90% as singletons. Sequencing input: PBMCs. The receptors here all came from a young man in good health and CMV-seronegative.

The V gene is TRBV6-6, the J gene TRBJ1-2, with 9 bases lining up with TRBD1. CDR3 size: 14 residues. The germline CDR1 and CDR2 sequences are MNHNY and SVGAGI (reference sequence). V was clipped by 4 bases and J by 4 bases; unmatched bases: 4. CDR3 sequence (DNA): TGTGCCAGCAGTTCCGGGACAGGGATCTATGGCTACACCTTC. Translated: CASSSGTGIYGYTF.

CDR3 amino acids: CASIGPGGLYSSGANVLTF. CDR3 sequence (DNA): TGTGCCAGCATCGGACCGGGGGGGCTCTATTCCTCTGGGGCCAACGTCCTGACTTTC. This rearrangement joins TRBV5-8 to TRBJ2-6, with 8 bases matching TRBD2. Germline V gene lookup returns CDR1 SGHTS and CDR2 YDEGEE. The CDR3 covers 19 residues. V lost 6 bases, J lost 0 bases, and 14 bases stayed unmatched.

Concerning this clone itself: At the DNA level, this CDR3 is encoded by other sequences in the same sample as well. J is TRBJ2-7 and V is TRBV19; 7 nucleotides line up with TRBD2. Germline V CDR1 and CDR2: LNHDA, SQIVND (reference sequence). Trimming took 1 base from V and 3 from J; bases not matched to a gene: 0. This CDR3 contains 13 residues. CDR3 DNA: TGTGCCAGTAGTATAGGGGGGGGCTACGAGCAGTACTTC. Translation gives CASSIGGGYEQYF.

This clone occurred once. CDR3 amino acids: CASSTGQGSYNEQFF. The CDR3 DNA reads TGTGCCAGTAGTACCGGACAGGGATCCTACAATGAGCAGTTCTTC. The rearrangement uses TRBV19 and TRBJ2-1; 8 nucleotides agree with TRBD1. V dropped 4 bases and J dropped 1; count of bases not matched to a gene: 3. In germline, CDR1 is LNHDA, CDR2 SQIVND (reference sequence). The CDR3 length is 15 residues. Full variable domain (outside the CDR3, taken from reference TRBV19 and TRBJ2-1): DGGITQSPKYLFRKEGQNVTLSCEQNLNHDAMYWYRQDPGQGLRLIYYSQIVNDFQKGDIAEGYSVSREKKESFPLTVTSAQKNPTAFYLCASSTGQGSYNEQFFGPGTRLTVL.

The V call is TRBV6-5, the J call TRBJ2-7, with a weak D call TRBD1 (6 bases). V shed 6 bases and J shed 1 base, with 7 bases lying between them. Germline loops: CDR1 MNHEY, CDR2 SVGAGI. The CDR3 has 12 residues. Here the CDR3 DNA reads TGTGCCAGCAGCACAGGGTCCTACGAGCAGTACTTC. As protein: CASSTGSYEQYF.

The chain links TRBV6-6 to TRBJ2-7, with 7 bases fitting TRBD2. J lost 8 bases, V lost 5 bases, and 12 bases had no gene match. The length of the CDR3 is 14 residues. Germline loops: CDR1 MNHNY, CDR2 SVGAGI (reference sequence). Here the CDR3 reads CASSPGGTHRQQYF. CDR3 DNA: TGTGCCAGCAGTCCCGGGGGGACCCACCGACAGCAGTACTTC.

The chain carries TRBV29-1 and TRBJ1-2; 8 bases agree with TRBD1. V trimming: 7 bases; J trimming: 7 bases; junction bases outside the gene matches: 8. Germline lookup yields CDR1 SQVTM and CDR2 ANQGSEA. This CDR3 region has 12 residues. The CDR3 here is CSADRGYTGYTF. The CDR3 DNA reads as TGCAGCGCCGACAGGGGATACACTGGCTACACCTTC.

This clone was seen only once. The CDR3 DNA is TGTGCCAGCTCACGTATTACAGGCGGTGAAGAAAAACTGTTTTTT. Translating it yields CASSRITGGEEKLFF. The rearrangement joins TRBV18 to TRBJ1-4, with D perhaps matching TRBD1 (5 bases). V was pared by 4 bases and J by 8 bases, with 17 bases between. CDR1 and CDR2 from the germline V gene are KGHSH and LQKENI. The CDR3 covers 15 residues.

The chain links TRBV21-1 to TRBJ1-4; the table's D call, TRBD1, was not checked against the DNA. TRBV21-1 is labeled a pseudogene. The CDR3 runs to 15 residues. The CDR3 loop reads CASGIHRGRDEKLFF. The CDR3 region has the DNA TGTGCCAGCGGAATACACAGGGGTAGGGATGAAAAACTGTTTTTT.

The V and J genes are TRBV7-9 and TRBJ2-1; 7 bases map to TRBD2. V was clipped by 3 bases and J by 8 bases; unmatched bases: 13. CDR1 is SEHNR, CDR2 FQNEAQ, per germline (reference sequence). The CDR3 runs to 16 residues. Here the CDR3 reads CASSFGPGGNPDEQFF. The CDR3 DNA reads as TGTGCCAGCAGCTTCGGTCCCGGGGGGAACCCCGATGAGCAGTTCTTC.

The chain joins TRBV29-1 to TRBJ1-1, with D perhaps matching TRBD1 (6 bases). In germline, CDR1 is SQVTM, CDR2 ANQGSEA. The CDR3 covers 15 residues. The ends were cut back, 5 bases at V and 0 bases at J, with 16 bases in the middle. Here the CDR3 DNA reads TGCAGCGTTCGCACCCGACAGGACGTGAACACTGAAGCTTTCTTT. Its protein product is CSVRTRQDVNTEAFF.

This chain links TRBV30 with TRBJ1-1, with 8 bases matching TRBD1. Trimming at V came to 2 bases and at J to 4 bases, leaving 6 bases not matched to a gene. CDR1 and CDR2 from the germline V gene are GTSNPN and SVGIG (reference sequence). This CDR3 contains 14 residues. CDR3 sequence reads: CAWSPGTGITEAFF. CDR3 bases: TGTGCCTGGAGTCCCGGGACAGGCATCACTGAAGCTTTCTTT.

J is TRBJ2-7 and V is TRBV6-5; 10 bases agree with TRBD2. The CDR3 totals 16 residues. CDR1 and CDR2 (germline): MNHEY, SVGAGI. J lost 1 base, V lost 2 bases, and 5 bases had no gene match. CDR3 DNA sequence: TGTGCCAGCAGTTACCCGATGACTAGCGGGTCCTACGAGCAGTACTTC. Translating gives CASSYPMTSGSYEQYF.

This rearrangement joins TRBV2 to TRBJ2-1; the D gene is possibly TRBD2 (5 bases). Germline CDR1 reads SNHLY; CDR2 reads FYNNEI. The ends were cut back, 6 bases at V and 8 bases at J, with 20 bases in the middle. There are 15 residues in the CDR3. For the CDR3, the DNA is TGTGCCAGCAGCCCAATCCGGGATTCTACGGATGAGCAGTTCTTC. Its protein is CASSPIRDSTDEQFF.

The chain recombines TRBV9 with TRBJ1-4; weak D call: TRBD1 (6 bases). Germline CDR1 reads SGDLS; CDR2 reads YYNGEE. Trimming pared 4 bases from V and 0 bases from J, leaving 13 bases between. The CDR3 totals 16 residues. CDR3 bases: TGTGCCAGCAGCTTAGGGACAACTGCAACTAATGAAAAACTGTTTTTT. Translation: CASSLGTTATNEKLFF.

This clone was detected only a few times. The V and J genes are TRBV9 and TRBJ1-6, with D possibly being TRBD1 (6 bases). The CDR3 runs 15 residues. Germline V gene sequence: CDR1 SGDLS, CDR2 YYNGEE. The V and J ends lost 0 bases and 6 bases respectively, with 10 bases between them. The CDR3 DNA is TGTGCCAGCAGCGTAGGGGGGCTTGGTAATTCACCCCTCCACTTT. The encoded protein is CASSVGGLGNSPLHF.

V is TRBV10-3 and J is TRBJ2-7; TRBD2 agrees at 8 bases. Germline V gives CDR1 ENHRY, CDR2 SYGVKD. The CDR3 covers 11 residues. With V trimmed by 8 bases and J by 5 bases, 2 bases remained unmatched. The CDR3 here is CAIAGGDEQYF. DNA for the CDR3: TGTGCCATCGCGGGGGGAGACGAGCAGTACTTC.

The chain is built from TRBV6-5 and TRBJ1-2, with 7 bases matching TRBD1. The V gene end was trimmed by 7 bases and the J gene end by 6 bases; junction bases not matched to a gene: 14. The germline V gene encodes CDR1 MNHEY and CDR2 SVGAGI. This CDR3 contains 15 residues. CDR3 nucleotide sequence: TGTGCCAGCACATCAAAAACAGGGGAACTCCATGGCTACACCTTC. Amino acids: CASTSKTGELHGYTF.

The sample holds one count of this clone. V and J are TRBV4-1 and TRBJ2-7; tentatively, D is TRBD2 (6 bases). Germline V CDR1 and CDR2: MGHRA, YSYEKL. V shed 2 bases and J shed 0 bases, with 11 bases lying between them. This CDR3 region has 15 residues. Written as DNA, the CDR3 is TGCGCCAGCAGCCAAACCCTAGCGACCTCCTACGAGCAGTACTTC. Translation: CASSQTLATSYEQYF.

The chain uses TRBV5-1 and TRBJ2-5; TRBD2 matches at 13 bases. After removal of 4 bases from V and 4 bases from J, the junction contained 7 bases not matched to a gene. The V gene's germline CDR1 is SGHRS and CDR2 YFSETQ. The CDR3 totals 16 residues. CDR3 nucleotides: TGCGCCAGCAGCCCCACTAGCGGGGGGGCTGTAGAGACCCAGTACTTC. Protein: CASSPTSGGAVETQYF.

The genes are TRBV10-3 and TRBJ1-4; D is unresolved. CDR1 ENHRY and CDR2 SYGVKD come from the germline V gene. V shed 5 bases and J shed 8 bases, with 12 bases lying between them. CDR3 length: 13 residues. The CDR3 region is CAISNQHGEKLFF. CDR3 in DNA: TGTGCCATCAGTAACCAACACGGGGAAAAACTGTTTTTT.

V gene TRBV6-1 combines with J gene TRBJ1-2; 11 bases are shared with TRBD1. The CDR3 has 13 residues. J lost 8 bases, V lost 5 bases, and 4 bases had no gene match. Germline lookup yields CDR1 MNHNS and CDR2 SASEGT. The DNA of the CDR3 is TGTGCCAGCAGTACCAGGACAGGGGGCGGCTACACCTTC. Amino acids: CASSTRTGGGYTF.

The gene calls are TRBV5-4 and TRBJ2-1, with 13 bases that match TRBD2. Germline loops: CDR1 SGHNT, CDR2 YYREEE (reference sequence). This CDR3 is 15 amino acids long. The trim removed 1 base at V and 8 bases at J, leaving 3 bases unmatched. The CDR3 spells CASSLRTSGGDEQFF. CDR3 DNA: TGTGCCAGCAGCTTGCGGACTAGCGGGGGAGATGAGCAGTTCTTC.

The rearrangement links TRBV29-1 to TRBJ2-7, with D possibly TRBD2 on 5 matching bases. V lost 5 bases and J 3 bases, leaving 20 bases between the germline ends. CDR1 SQVTM and CDR2 ANQGSEA come from the germline V gene. The CDR3 contains 15 residues. The CDR3 DNA follows: TGCAGCGTTTTAGTAGGGAGTGACGCATTCTACGAGCAGTACTTC. This codes for CSVLVGSDAFYEQYF.

This clone was counted a single time. The chain uses TRBV18 and TRBJ2-5, with 10 bases matching TRBD2. V gave up 4 bases and J gave up 1 base; unmatched junction bases: 6. From germline, CDR1 is KGHSH and CDR2 LQKENI. CDR3 length equals 16 residues. The CDR3 DNA reads as TGTGCCAGCTCACTGAGCGGGGGGGCCACCCAAGAGACCCAGTACTTC. It specifies CASSLSGGATQETQYF.

Only a few counts were recorded for this clone. The rearrangement links TRBV30 to TRBJ1-2; 9 nucleotides align to TRBD1. The germline CDR1 and CDR2 sequences are GTSNPN and SVGIG (reference sequence). V gave up 1 base and J gave up 1 base; unmatched junction bases: 7. The CDR3 sequence is 16 residues long. The chain's CDR3 is CAWSEQGAQGNYGYTF. CDR3 nucleotides: TGTGCCTGGAGTGAACAGGGGGCGCAGGGTAACTATGGCTACACCTTC.

The V gene is TRBV5-4, the J gene TRBJ1-2; D gene unclear. In germline, CDR1 is SGHNT, CDR2 YYREEE (reference sequence). This CDR3 contains 15 residues. V lost 9 bases to trimming and J lost 6 bases, with 24 bases between them. CDR3 residues: CANAHTPTDVNGYTF. The CDR3 region has the DNA TGTGCCAACGCACACACACCGACTGACGTTAATGGCTACACCTTC.

The CDR3 region is CASSCGGSGVDGYTF. DNA of the CDR3: TGTGCCAGCAGCTGCGGAGGATCCGGGGTGGATGGCTACACCTTC. The chain combines TRBV7-9 with TRBJ1-2; no definite D call. The V end was cut by 4 bases, the J end by 6 bases, with 18 bases between. The CDR3 contains 15 residues. Germline CDR1 SEHNR, CDR2 FQNEAQ (reference sequence).

This clone was observed a few times. The chain recombines TRBV6-6 with TRBJ1-2; possibly TRBD1 for D (6 bases). Trimming cost V 5 bases and J 6 bases, with 13 bases left between them. The germline V gene encodes CDR1 MNHNY and CDR2 SVGAGI (reference sequence). This CDR3 is 13 amino acids long. CDR3 sequence: CASSRDTTDGYTF. The CDR3 DNA reads TGTGCCAGCAGTCGGGACACCACAGATGGCTACACCTTC.

The CDR3 sequence: CASSSAKGRHYEQYF. The CDR3 nucleotides read TGTGCCAGCAGCTCGGCGAAGGGGCGGCACTACGAGCAGTACTTC. The chain recombines TRBV5-4 with TRBJ2-7; D may be TRBD1 (5 bases). The CDR3 is 15 residues long. The V end was cut by 3 bases, the J end by 3 bases, with 16 bases between. Germline values: CDR1 SGHNT, CDR2 YYREEE (reference sequence).